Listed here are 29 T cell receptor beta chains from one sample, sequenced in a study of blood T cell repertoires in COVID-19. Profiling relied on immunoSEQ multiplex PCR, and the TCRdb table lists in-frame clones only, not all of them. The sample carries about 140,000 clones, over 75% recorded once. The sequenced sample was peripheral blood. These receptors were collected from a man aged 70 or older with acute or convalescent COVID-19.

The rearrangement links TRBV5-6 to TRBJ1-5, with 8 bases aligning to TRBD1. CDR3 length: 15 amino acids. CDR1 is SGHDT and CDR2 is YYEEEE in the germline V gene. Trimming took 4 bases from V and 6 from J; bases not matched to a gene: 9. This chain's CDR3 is CASSLRQGRGQPQHF. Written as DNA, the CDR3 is TGTGCCAGCAGCCTGCGACAGGGGAGAGGTCAGCCCCAGCATTTT. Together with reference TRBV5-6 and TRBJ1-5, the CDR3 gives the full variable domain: DAGVTQSPTHLIKTRGQQVTLRCSPKSGHDTVSWYQQALGQGPQFIFQYYEEEERQRGNFPDRFSGHQFPNYSSELNVNALLLGDSALYLCASSLRQGRGQPQHFGDGTRLSIL.

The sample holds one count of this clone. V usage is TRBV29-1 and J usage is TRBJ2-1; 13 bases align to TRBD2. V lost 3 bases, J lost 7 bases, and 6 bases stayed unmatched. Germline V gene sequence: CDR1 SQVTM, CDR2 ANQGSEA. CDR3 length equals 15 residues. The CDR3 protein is CSVDGLAGVRNEQFF. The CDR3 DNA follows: TGCAGCGTTGATGGACTAGCGGGGGTCAGGAATGAGCAGTTCTTC.

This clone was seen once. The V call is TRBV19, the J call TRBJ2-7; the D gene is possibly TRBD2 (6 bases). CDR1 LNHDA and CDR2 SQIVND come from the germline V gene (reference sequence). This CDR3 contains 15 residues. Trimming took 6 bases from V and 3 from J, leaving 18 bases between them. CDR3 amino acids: CASSEVGTQNYEQYF. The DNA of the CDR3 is TGTGCCAGTAGCGAGGTTGGGACTCAGAACTACGAGCAGTACTTC.

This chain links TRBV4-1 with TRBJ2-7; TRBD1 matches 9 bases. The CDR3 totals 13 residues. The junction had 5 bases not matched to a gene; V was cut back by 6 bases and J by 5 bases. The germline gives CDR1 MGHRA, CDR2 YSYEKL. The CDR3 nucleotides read TGCGCCAGCAGTCGACAGGGGGTGGACGAGCAGTACTTC. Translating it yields CASSRQGVDEQYF.

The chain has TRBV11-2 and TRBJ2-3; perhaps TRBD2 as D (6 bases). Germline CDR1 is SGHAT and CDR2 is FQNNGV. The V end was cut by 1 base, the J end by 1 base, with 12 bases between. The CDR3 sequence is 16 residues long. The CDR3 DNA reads TGTGCCAGCAGCTTAGGGGCGTCGGGAGGCACAGATACGCAGTATTTT. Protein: CASSLGASGGTDTQYF.

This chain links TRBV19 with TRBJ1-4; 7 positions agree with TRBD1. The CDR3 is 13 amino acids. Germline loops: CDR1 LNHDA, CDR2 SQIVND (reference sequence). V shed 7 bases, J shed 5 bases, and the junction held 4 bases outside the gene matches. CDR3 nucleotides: TGTGCCAGTACTGGGACAGCAAATGAAAAACTGTTTTTT. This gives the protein CASTGTANEKLFF.

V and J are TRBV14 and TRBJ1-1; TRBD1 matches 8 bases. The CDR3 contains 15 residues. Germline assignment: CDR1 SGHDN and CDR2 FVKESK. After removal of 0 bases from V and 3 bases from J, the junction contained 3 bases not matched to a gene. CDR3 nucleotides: TGTGCCAGCAGCCAAGACAGGGGGCGCGACACTGAAGCTTTCTTT. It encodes CASSQDRGRDTEAFF.

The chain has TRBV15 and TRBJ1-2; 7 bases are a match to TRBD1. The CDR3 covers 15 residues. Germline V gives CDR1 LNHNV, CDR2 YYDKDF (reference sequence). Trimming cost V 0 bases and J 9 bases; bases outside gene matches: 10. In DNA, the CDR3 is TGTGCCACCAGCAGAGATCATGGCAGGGGGAAAAGCTACACCTTC. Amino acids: CATSRDHGRGKSYTF.

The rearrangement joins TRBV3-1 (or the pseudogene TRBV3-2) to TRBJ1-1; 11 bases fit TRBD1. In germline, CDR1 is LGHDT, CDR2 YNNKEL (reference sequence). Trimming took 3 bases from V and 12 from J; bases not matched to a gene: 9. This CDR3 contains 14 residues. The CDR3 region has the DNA TGTGCCAGCAGCCATGGACAGGGGGCGGATGCGTCTTTCTTT. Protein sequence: CASSHGQGADASFF.

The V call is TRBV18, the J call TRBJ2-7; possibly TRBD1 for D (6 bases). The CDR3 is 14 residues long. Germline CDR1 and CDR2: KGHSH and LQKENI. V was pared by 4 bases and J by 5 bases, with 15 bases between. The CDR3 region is CASSLDRLGDEQYF. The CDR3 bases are TGTGCCAGCTCACTTGACAGGCTTGGGGACGAGCAGTACTTC.

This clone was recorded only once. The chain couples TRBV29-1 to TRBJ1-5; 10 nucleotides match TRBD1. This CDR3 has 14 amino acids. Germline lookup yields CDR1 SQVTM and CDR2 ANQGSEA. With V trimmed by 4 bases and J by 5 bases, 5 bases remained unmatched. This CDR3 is CSVAVGTGDQPQHF. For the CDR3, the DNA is TGCAGCGTTGCTGTAGGGACAGGGGATCAGCCCCAGCATTTT.

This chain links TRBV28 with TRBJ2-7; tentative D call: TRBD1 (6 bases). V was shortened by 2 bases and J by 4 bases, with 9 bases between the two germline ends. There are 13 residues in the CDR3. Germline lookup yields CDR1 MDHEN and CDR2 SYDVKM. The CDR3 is CASSLGRGYEQYF. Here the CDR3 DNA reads TGTGCCAGCAGTTTAGGCAGGGGTTACGAGCAGTACTTC. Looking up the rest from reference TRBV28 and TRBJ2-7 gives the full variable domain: DVKVTQSSRYLVKRTGEKVFLECVQDMDHENMFWYRQDPGLGLRLIYFSYDVKMKEKGDIPEGYSVSREKKERFSLILESASTNQTSMYLCASSLGRGYEQYFGPGTRLTVT.

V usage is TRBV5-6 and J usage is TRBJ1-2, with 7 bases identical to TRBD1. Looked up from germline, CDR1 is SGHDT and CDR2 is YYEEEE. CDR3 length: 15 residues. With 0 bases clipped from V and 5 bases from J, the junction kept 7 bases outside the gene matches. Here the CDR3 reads CASSLAATGSYGYTF. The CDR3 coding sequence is TGTGCCAGCAGCTTGGCCGCGACAGGGTCGTATGGCTACACCTTC.

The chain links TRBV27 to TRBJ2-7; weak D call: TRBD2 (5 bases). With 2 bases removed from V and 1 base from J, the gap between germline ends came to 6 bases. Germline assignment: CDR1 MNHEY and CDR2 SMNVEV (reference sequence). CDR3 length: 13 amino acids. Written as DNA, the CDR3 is TGTGCCAGCAGTTTAAAGCGGTCCTACGAGCAGTACTTC. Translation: CASSLKRSYEQYF.

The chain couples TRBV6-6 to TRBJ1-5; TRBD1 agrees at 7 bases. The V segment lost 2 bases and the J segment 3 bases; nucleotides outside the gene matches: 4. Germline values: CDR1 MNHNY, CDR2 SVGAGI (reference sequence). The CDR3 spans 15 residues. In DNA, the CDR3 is TGTGCCAGCAGTTACATACAGGGGAACAATCAGCCCCAGCATTTT. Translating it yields CASSYIQGNNQPQHF.

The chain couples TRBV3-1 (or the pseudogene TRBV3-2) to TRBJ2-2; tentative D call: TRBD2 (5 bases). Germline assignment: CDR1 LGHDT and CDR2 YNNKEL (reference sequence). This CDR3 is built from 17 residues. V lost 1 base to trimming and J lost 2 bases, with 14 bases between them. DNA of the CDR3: TGTGCCAGCAGCCAAGTACCTAGCAATTTAAACACCGGGGAGCTGTTTTTT. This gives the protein CASSQVPSNLNTGELFF.

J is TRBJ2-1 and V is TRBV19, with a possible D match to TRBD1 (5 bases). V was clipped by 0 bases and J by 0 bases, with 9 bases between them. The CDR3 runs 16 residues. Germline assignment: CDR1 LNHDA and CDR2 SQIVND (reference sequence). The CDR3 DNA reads TGTGCCAGTAGTATAGATAAGGGGAACTCCTACAATGAGCAGTTCTTC. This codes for CASSIDKGNSYNEQFF.

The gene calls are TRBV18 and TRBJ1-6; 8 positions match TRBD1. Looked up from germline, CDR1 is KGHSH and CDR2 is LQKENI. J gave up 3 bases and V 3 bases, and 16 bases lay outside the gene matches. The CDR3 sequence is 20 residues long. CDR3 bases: TGTGCCAGCTCACCGAGGGCTGAGGGACAGGATGAACTCTATAATTCACCCCTCCACTTT. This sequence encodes CASSPRAEGQDELYNSPLHF.

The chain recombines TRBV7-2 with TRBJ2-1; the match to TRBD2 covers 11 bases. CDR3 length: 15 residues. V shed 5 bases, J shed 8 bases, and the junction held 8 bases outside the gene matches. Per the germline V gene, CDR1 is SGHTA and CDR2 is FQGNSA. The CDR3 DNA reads TGTGCCAGCAGCCTGACTAGCGGGGTTCAGCATGAGCAGTTCTTC. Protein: CASSLTSGVQHEQFF.

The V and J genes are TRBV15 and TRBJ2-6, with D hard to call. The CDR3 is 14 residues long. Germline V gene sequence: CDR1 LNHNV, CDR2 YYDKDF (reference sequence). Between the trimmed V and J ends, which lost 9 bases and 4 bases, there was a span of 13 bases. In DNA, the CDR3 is TGTGCCACTAGAATGAGGTCCGGGGCCAACGTCCTGACTTTC. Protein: CATRMRSGANVLTF. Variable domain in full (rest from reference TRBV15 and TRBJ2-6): DAMVIQNPRYQVTQFGKPVTLSCSQTLNHNVMYWYQQKSSQAPKLLFHYYDKDFNNEADTPDNFQSRRPNTSFCFLDIRSPGLGDTAMYLCATRMRSGANVLTFGAGSRLTVL.

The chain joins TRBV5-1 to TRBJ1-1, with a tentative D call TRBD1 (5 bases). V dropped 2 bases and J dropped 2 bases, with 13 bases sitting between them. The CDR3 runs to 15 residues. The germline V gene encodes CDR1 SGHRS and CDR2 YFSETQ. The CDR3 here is CASSFGDSVNTEAFF. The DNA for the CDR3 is TGCGCCAGCAGCTTCGGGGACTCGGTTAACACTGAAGCTTTCTTT. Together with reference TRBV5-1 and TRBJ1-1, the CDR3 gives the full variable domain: KAGVTQTPRYLIKTRGQQVTLSCSPISGHRSVSWYQQTPGQGLQFLFEYFSETQRNKGNFPGRFSGRQFSNSRSEMNVSTLELGDSALYLCASSFGDSVNTEAFFGQGTRLTVV.

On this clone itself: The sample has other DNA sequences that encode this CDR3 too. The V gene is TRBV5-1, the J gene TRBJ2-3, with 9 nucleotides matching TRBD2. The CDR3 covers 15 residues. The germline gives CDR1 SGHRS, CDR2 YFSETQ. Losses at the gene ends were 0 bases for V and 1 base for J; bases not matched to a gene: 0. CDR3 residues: CASSLGLAGTDTQYF. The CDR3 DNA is TGCGCCAGCAGCTTGGGACTAGCGGGCACAGATACGCAGTATTTT.

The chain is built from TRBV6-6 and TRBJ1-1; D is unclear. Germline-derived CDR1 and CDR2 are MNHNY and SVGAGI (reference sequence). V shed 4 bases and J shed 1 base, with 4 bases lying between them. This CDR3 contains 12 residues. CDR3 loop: CASSSGNTEAFF. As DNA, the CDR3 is TGTGCCAGCAGTTCCGGGAACACTGAAGCTTTCTTT.

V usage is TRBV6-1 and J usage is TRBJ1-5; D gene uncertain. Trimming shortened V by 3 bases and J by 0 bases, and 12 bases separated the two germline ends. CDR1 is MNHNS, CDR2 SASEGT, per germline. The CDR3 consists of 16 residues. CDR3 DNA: TGTGCCAGCAGTGAGCGAAGAGGGCTTAGCAATCAGCCCCAGCATTTT. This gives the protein CASSERRGLSNQPQHF.

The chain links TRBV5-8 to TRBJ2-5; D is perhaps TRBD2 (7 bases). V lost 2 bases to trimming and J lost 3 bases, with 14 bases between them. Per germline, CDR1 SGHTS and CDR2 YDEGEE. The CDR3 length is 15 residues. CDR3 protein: CASSFRGAVEETQYF. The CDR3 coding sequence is TGTGCCAGCAGCTTCCGGGGGGCTGTAGAAGAGACCCAGTACTTC. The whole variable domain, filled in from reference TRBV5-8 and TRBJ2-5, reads EAGVTQSPTHLIKTRGQQATLRCSPISGHTSVYWYQQALGLGLQFLLWYDEGEERNRGNFPPRFSGRQFPNYSSELNVNALELEDSALYLCASSFRGAVEETQYFGPGTRLLVL.

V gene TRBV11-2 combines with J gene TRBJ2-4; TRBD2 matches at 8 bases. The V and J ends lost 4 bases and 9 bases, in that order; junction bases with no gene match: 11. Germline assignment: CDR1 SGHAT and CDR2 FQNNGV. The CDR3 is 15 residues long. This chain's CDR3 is CASSSTSANGGIQYF. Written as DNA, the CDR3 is TGTGCCAGCAGCTCGACTAGCGCGAACGGTGGCATTCAGTACTTC.

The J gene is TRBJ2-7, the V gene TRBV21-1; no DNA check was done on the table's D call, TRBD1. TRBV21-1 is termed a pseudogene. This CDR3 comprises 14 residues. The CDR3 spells CASSPGQGAVEQYF. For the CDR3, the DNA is TGTGCCAGCAGCCCGGGACAGGGGGCGGTCGAGCAGTACTTC.

CDR3 amino acids: CATSRDLGRNSPLHF. CDR3 nucleotides: TGTGCCACCAGCAGAGATTTGGGGAGGAATTCACCCCTCCACTTT. This sequence joins TRBV15 and TRBJ1-6, with no clear D. Germline assignment: CDR1 LNHNV and CDR2 YYDKDF (reference sequence). Between the trimmed V and J ends, which lost 0 bases and 7 bases, there was a span of 10 bases. The CDR3 has 15 amino acids.

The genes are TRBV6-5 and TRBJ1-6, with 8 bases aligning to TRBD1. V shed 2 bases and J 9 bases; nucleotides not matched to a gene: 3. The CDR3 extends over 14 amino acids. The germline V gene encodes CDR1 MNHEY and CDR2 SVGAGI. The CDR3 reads CASSYGRGLSPLHF. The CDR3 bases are TGTGCCAGCAGTTACGGCAGGGGGCTTTCACCCCTCCACTTT.